The next 2 T cell receptor beta chains were all read from a single sample in a study of PD-1 blockade in classical Hodgkin lymphoma. The repertoire was sequenced with immunoSEQ multiplex PCR; TCRdb's copy has only in-frame clones and lacks some. Of around 50,000 clones listed, about 75% are singletons. The time point here: cycle 4 day 1 (C4D1), after 5 to 7 weeks of nivolumab. Every patient relapsed after autologous stem cell transplantation, and brentuximab vedotin exposure varied. The source was peripheral blood mononuclear cells (PBMCs), collected before the fourth cycle of nivolumab. All receptors derive from a human donor with classical Hodgkin lymphoma.

The chain couples TRBV15 to TRBJ2-1; tentatively, D is TRBD2 (7 bases). CDR3 length equals 16 residues. Trimming left V 1 base short and J 7 bases short, with 17 bases between. Germline loops: CDR1 LNHNV, CDR2 YYDKDF (reference sequence). The CDR3 DNA reads as TGTGCCACCAGCAGAGGGGGGGGGCTAGCCGGGAATGAGCAGTTCTTC. Amino acids: CATSRGGGLAGNEQFF.

The chain uses TRBV2 and TRBJ1-2, with 10 nucleotides matching TRBD1. Per the germline V gene, CDR1 is SNHLY and CDR2 is FYNNEI. This CDR3 is 13 amino acids long. The ends lost 4 bases at V and 8 bases at J; junction bases unmatched: 4. In DNA form, the CDR3 reads TGTGCCAGCAGTGGAGACAGGGGGCTAGGCTACACCTTC. Its protein is CASSGDRGLGYTF.